This entry is about one T cell receptor (beta chain). This clone's antigen is unknown. Per-base qualities were not stored, and no clone one base away is much larger. The record originates from a study of shared clonotypes between healthy human individuals (dated by TCRdb to about 2020). Background for the entire study: A few men and a couple of women, aged 18 to 49 years, made up the cohort. To increase sequencing depth and limit assay-specific biases, TCR repertoire library preparation and sequencing were carried out by different laboratories using diverse techniques. For each donor, CD4 naive and CD4 memory were each given three plates, CD8 naive was given two plates, and CD8 memory was given one plate. To estimate repertoire size and how much clonotype sharing occurs between individuals, the study deeply sequenced the blood TCR repertoires of about five healthy adults. Between about 0.94 and 8.9 billion PBMCs per donor were obtained by leukapheresis.

On the study overall, not on this receptor specifically: Because the study included only a small number of donors, the genetic and exposure-history diversity represented was limited. Compared with non-shared clonotypes, clonotypes shared by all four sorted-subset donors had higher generation probabilities. Even with the large sequencing depth, rarefaction of the sorted-subset datasets indicated that sequencing was incomplete. Naive subsets generally had larger estimated clonotype richness than memory subsets. Based on pairwise subsampling, the degree of clonotype sharing among donors was expected to be affected by sequencing depth. When several donors were compared, the shared fraction of clonotypes was about 5.2% for naive CD4, more than 3% for naive CD8, more than 2% for memory CD4, and approximately 0.4% for memory CD8. Sampling was restricted to blood, and TCR repertoires in tissue are likely to differ from TCR repertoires in blood.

TCR CDR3 regions were amplified from genomic DNA by multiplex PCR using the deep immunoSEQ assay. For each cell subset, the extracted genomic DNA was distributed evenly across all wells of several immunoSEQ 96-well plates, and each plate served as one replicate. For sorted subsets, roughly 200 ng genomic DNA, equal to 30,000 to 35,000 T cell genomes, was loaded into each replicate PCR. The purified libraries were quantified using a Qubit 3.0 fluorometer, sized with a Bioanalyzer 2100, and then quantified again using the KAPA Library Quantification kit. Every immunoSEQ 96-well plate was sequenced on a separate single-read 150-cycle Illumina NextSeq 550 flow cell. Under the source paper's analysis protocol: Because only junctional sequences without quality scores were contained in the immunoSEQ output, filtering matching that applied to full-length reads could not be performed. Sequences were annotated with PyIR, a Python wrapper for IgBLAST v1.9, and V/J genes and CDR3 were assigned using IMGT germline references. Reads were filtered out if the reads had weak V/J assignments (E-value above 1e-6), no CDR3, stop codons, out-of-frame junctions, or ambiguous translated residues. V3J clonotypes were defined by identical inferred V gene, J gene, and CDR3 amino acid sequence. To compute the percentage overlap between repertoires, the number of shared unique clonotypes was divided by the size of the smaller repertoire. Richness of each repertoire was evaluated using RTK rarefaction, the Chao1 estimator, and Recon v2.1 estimates of unobserved clonotypes. OLGA was used to compute generation probabilities for all TCRbeta clonotypes that the gDNA method yielded from several donors. TCRdb stores this immuneACCESS table with in-frame sequences only. Part of the clones is absent; in the studies checked, under half of the shortfall reflects unresolved V genes, and no reason is known for the rest. Clonal size and the V and J genes are those of that table, whereas D and trimming came from the DNA. The sample table shows some 2.4 million clones, and 93% are seen once. 0.36% of the sample rests with the top ten.

Healthy HIV-negative adults with no recently reported acute infections or vaccinations were included as donors. Only Caucasian adults living in Nashville, Tennessee, USA were represented among the donors. Magnetic negative selection was used to enrich CD4+ T cells, after which naive cells were positively selected on CD45RA and the negative fraction became the memory subset. Blood was collected by leukapheresis, and PBMCs were isolated by Ficoll-Histopaque density gradient centrifugation and then cryopreserved in liquid nitrogen vapor phase. Purity and quantity of every magnetically sorted T cell population were checked by analytical flow cytometry. From each sorted fraction, genomic DNA was isolated and quantified by UV absorbance on a Nanodrop 2000c. Deletion took 11 bases off V and 3 bases off J, with a span of 13 bases between the germline ends. The CDR3 spans 12 residues, from the cysteine through the phenylalanine. Only the CDR3 part of the read is kept: 36 bases, read in frame from the first base. For CDR1 and CDR2, the germline V gene lists MNHNS and SASEGT.

Sequencing used naive CD4+ T cells from PBMCs. The cell subset or site label corresponds to: CD45RA+ positively selected. The sequence joins TRBV6-1 to TRBJ1-2; tentative D gene TRBD1, with 5 bases matching. This TCR came from a man younger than 35 in good health. Some clones in this sample may be carry-over from other donors' samples. The CDR3 region reads CASRGADYGYTF. The sequenced DNA is TGTGCCTCCCGTGGGGCGGACTATGGCTACACCTTC.